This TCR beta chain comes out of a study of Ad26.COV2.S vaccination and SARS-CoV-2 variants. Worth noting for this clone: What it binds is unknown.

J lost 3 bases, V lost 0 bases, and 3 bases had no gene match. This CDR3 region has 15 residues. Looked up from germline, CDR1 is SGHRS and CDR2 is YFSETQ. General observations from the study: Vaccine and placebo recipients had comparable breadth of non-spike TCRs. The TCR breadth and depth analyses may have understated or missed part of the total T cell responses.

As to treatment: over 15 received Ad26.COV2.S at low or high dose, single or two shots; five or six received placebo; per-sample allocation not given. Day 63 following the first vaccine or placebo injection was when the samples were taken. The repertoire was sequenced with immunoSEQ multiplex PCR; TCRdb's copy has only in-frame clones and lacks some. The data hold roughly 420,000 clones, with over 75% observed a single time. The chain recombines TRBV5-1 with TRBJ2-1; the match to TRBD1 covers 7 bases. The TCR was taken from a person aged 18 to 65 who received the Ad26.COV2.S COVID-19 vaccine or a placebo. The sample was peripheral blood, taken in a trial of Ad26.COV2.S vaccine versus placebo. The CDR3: CASSLGTGNYNEQFF. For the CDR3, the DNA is TGCGCCAGCAGCTTGGGGACAGGTAACTACAATGAGCAGTTCTTC.